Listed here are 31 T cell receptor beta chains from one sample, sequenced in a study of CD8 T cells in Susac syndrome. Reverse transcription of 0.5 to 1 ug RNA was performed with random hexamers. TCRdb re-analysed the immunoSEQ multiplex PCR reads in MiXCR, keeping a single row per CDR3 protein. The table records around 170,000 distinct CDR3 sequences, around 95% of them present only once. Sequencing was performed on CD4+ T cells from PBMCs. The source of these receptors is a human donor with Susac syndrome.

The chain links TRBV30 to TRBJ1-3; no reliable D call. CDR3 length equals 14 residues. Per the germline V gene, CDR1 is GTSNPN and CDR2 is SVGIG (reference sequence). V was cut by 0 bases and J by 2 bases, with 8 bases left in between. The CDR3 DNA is TGTGCCTGGAGTGTACGGTGGGCTGGAAACACCATATATTTT. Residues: CAWSVRWAGNTIYF.

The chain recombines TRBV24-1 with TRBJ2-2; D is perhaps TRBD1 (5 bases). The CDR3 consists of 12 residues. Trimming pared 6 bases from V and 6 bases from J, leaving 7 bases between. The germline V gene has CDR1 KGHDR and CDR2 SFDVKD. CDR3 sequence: CATSPRAGELFF. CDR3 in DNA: TGTGCCACCAGTCCCAGGGCCGGGGAGCTGTTTTTT.

The CDR3: CSADNTGAGANVLTF. In DNA, the CDR3 is TGCAGTGCGGATAACACAGGGGCTGGGGCCAACGTCCTGACTTTC. V and J are TRBV20-1 and TRBJ2-6; 7 bases are a match to TRBD1. The junction had 7 bases not matched to a gene; V was cut back by 6 bases and J by 2 bases. The CDR3 contains 15 residues. Germline CDR1 DFQATT, CDR2 SNEGSKA (reference sequence).

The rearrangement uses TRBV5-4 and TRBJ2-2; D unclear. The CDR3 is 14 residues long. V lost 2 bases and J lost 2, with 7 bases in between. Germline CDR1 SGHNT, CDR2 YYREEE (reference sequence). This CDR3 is CASSLSLNTGELFF. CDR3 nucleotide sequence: TGTGCCAGCAGCTTAAGTCTCAACACCGGGGAGCTGTTTTTT.

CDR3 amino acids: CASSLGDRNEQFF. The CDR3 DNA reads as TGTGCCAGCAGCTTAGGAGACAGGAATGAGCAGTTCTTC. This sequence joins TRBV7-9 and TRBJ2-1; possibly TRBD1 for D (6 bases). This CDR3 region has 13 residues. Trimming cost V 1 base and J 7 bases, with 8 bases left between them. The V gene's germline CDR1 is SEHNR and CDR2 FQNEAQ (reference sequence).

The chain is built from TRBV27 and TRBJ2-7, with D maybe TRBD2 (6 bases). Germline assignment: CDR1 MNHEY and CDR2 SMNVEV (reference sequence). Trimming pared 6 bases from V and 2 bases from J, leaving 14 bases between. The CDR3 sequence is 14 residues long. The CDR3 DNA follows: TGTGCCAGCAGACGGGGTAGCGGAGCCTACGAGCAGTACTTC. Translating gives CASRRGSGAYEQYF.

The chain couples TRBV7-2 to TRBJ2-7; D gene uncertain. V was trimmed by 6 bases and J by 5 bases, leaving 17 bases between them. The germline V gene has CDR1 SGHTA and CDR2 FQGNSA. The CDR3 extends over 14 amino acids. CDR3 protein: CASSIDILSNEQYF. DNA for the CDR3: TGTGCCAGCAGTATTGACATCTTATCGAACGAGCAGTACTTC.

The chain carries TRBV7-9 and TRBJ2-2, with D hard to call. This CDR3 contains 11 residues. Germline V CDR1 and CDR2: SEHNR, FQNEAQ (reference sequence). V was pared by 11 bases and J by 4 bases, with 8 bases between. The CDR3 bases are TGTGCCGGAGCAGCCACCGGGGAGCTGTTTTTT. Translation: CAGAATGELFF.

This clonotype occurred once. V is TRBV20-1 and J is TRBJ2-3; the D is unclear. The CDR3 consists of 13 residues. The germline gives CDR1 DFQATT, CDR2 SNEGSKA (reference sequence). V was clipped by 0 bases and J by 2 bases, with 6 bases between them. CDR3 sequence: CSAREGFTDTQYF. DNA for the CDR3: TGCAGTGCTAGAGAGGGGTTCACAGATACGCAGTATTTT.

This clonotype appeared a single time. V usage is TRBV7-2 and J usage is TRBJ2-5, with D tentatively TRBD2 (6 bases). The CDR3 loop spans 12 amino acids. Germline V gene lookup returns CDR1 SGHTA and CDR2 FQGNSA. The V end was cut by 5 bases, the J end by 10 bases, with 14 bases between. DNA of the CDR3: TGTGCCAGCAGCGTTCGGGGGTTAGGCCAGTACTTC. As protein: CASSVRGLGQYF.

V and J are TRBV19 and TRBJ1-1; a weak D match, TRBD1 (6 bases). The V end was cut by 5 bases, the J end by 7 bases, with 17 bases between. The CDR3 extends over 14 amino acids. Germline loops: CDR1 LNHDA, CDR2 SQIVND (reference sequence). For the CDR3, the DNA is TGTGCCAGTAGTGCCGACGGGGGGGCGTATGAAGCTTTCTTT. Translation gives CASSADGGAYEAFF.

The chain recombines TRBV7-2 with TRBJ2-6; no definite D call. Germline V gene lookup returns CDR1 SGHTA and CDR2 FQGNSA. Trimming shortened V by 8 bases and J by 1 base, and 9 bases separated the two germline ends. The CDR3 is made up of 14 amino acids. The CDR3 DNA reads TGTGCCAGCGCGTTCGGGTCTGGGGCCAACGTCCTGACTTTC. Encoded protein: CASAFGSGANVLTF.

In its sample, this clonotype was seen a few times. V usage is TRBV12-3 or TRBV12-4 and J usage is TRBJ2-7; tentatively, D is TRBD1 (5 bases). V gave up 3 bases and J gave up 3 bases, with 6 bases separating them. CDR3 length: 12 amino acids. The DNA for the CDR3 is TGTGCCAGCAGTTTTAGGGGCTACGAGCAGTACTTC. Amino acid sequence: CASSFRGYEQYF.

This chain's CDR3 is CAWSVLAGGGGELFF. The CDR3 DNA is TGTGCCTGGAGTGTACTAGCGGGAGGAGGCGGGGAGCTGTTTTTT. The gene calls are TRBV30 and TRBJ2-2, with 12 bases lining up with TRBD2. V shed 0 bases and J 7 bases; nucleotides not matched to a gene: 3. The germline CDR1 and CDR2 sequences are GTSNPN and SVGIG (reference sequence). CDR3 length equals 15 residues.

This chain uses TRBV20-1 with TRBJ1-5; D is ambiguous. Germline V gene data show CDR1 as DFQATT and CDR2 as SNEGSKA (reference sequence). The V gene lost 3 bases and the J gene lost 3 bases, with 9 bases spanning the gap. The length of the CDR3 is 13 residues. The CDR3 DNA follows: TGCAGTGCTAGTGTCGGGTTCAATCAGCCCCAGCATTTT. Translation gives CSASVGFNQPQHF.

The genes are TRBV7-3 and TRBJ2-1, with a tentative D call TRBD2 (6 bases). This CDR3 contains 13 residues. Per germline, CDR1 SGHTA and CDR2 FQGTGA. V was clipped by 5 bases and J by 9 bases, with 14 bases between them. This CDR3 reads CASSTQTSSEQFF. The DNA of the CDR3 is TGTGCCAGCAGCACACAAACTAGCAGTGAGCAGTTCTTC.

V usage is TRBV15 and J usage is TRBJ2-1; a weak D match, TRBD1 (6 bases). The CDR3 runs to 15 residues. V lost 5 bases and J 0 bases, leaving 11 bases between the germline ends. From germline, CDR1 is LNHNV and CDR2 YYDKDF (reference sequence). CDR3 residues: CATSWTDLSYNEQFF. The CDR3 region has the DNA TGTGCCACCAGCTGGACAGATCTCTCCTACAATGAGCAGTTCTTC. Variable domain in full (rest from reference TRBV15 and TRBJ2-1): DAMVIQNPRYQVTQFGKPVTLSCSQTLNHNVMYWYQQKSSQAPKLLFHYYDKDFNNEADTPDNFQSRRPNTSFCFLDIRSPGLGDTAMYLCATSWTDLSYNEQFFGPGTRLTVL.

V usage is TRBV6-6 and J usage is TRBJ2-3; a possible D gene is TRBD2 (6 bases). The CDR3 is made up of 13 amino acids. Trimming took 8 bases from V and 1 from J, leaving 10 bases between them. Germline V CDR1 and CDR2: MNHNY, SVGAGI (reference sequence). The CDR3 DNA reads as TGTGCCAGCCTAGCGAGGGGCACAGATACGCAGTATTTT. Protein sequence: CASLARGTDTQYF.

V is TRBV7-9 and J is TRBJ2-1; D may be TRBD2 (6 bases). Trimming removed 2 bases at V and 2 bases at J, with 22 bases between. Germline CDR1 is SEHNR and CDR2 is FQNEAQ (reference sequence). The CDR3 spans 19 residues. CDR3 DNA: TGTGCCAGCAGCTTAACCTTAGCGTCCCCCGGCGGGGCCTACAATGAGCAGTTCTTC. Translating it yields CASSLTLASPGGAYNEQFF.

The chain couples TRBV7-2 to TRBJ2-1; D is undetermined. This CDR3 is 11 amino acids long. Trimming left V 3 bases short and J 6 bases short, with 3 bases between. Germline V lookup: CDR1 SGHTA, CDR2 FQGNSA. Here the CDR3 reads CASSFVNEQFF. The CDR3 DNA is TGTGCCAGCAGCTTTGTCAATGAGCAGTTCTTC.

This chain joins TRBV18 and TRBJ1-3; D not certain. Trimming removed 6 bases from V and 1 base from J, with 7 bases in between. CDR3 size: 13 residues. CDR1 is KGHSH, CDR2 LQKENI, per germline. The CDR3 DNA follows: TGTGCCAGCTCCGCCTCGTCTGGAAACACCATATATTTT. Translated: CASSASSGNTIYF. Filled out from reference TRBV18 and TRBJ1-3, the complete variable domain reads NAGVMQNPRHLVRRRGQEARLRCSPMKGHSHVYWYRQLPEEGLKFMVYLQKENIIDESGMPKERFSAEFPKEGPSILRIQQVVRGDSAAYFCASSASSGNTIYFGEGSWLTVV.

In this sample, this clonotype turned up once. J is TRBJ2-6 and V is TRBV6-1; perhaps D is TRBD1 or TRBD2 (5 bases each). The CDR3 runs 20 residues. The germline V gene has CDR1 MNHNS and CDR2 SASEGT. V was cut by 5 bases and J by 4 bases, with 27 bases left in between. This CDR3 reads CASSPPKGRRLGSGANVLTF. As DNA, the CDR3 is TGTGCCAGCAGTCCGCCAAAGGGACGGAGACTTGGGAGCGGGGCCAACGTCCTGACTTTC.

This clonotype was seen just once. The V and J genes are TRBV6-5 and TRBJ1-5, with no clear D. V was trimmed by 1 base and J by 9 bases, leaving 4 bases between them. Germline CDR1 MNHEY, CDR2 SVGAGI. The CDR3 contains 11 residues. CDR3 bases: TGTGCCAGCAGTTACTACCGGCCCCAGCATTTT. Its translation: CASSYYRPQHF.

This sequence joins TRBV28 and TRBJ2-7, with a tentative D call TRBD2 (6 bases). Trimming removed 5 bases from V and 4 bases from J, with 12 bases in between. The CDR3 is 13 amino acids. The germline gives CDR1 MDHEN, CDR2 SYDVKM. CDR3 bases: TGTGCCAGCAGTCCCTCGGGGGTTTACGAGCAGTACGTC. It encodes CASSPSGVYEQYV.

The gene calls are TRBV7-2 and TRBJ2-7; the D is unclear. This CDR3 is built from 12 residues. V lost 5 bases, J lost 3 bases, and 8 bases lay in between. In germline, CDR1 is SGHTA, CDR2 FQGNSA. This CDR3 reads CASSVLYYEQYF. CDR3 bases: TGTGCCAGCAGCGTACTTTACTACGAGCAGTACTTC.

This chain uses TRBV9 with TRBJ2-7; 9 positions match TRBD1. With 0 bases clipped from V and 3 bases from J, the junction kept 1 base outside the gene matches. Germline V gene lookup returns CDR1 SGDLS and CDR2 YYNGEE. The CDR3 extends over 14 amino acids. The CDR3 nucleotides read TGTGCCAGCAGCGTAGCGACAGGGGGCTACGAGCAGTACTTC. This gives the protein CASSVATGGYEQYF.

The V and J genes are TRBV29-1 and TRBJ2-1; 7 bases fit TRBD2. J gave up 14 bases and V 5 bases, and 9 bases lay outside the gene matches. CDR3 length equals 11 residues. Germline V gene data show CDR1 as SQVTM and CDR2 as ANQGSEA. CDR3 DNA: TGCAGCGTTTGGGTAACGGGAGGCGAGTTCTTC. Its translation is CSVWVTGGEFF.

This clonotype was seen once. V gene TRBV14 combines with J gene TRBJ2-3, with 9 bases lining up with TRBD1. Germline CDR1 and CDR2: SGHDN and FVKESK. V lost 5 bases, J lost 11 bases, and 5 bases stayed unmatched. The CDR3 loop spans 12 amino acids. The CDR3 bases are TGTGCCAGCAGCTGGACAGGGGCTAAGCAGTATTTT. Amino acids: CASSWTGAKQYF. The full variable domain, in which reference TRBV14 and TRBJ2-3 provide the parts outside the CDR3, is EAGVTQFPSHSVIEKGQTVTLRCDPISGHDNLYWYRRVMGKEIKFLLHFVKESKQDESGMPNNRFLAERTGGTYSTLKVQPAELEDSGVYFCASSWTGAKQYFGPGTRLTVL.

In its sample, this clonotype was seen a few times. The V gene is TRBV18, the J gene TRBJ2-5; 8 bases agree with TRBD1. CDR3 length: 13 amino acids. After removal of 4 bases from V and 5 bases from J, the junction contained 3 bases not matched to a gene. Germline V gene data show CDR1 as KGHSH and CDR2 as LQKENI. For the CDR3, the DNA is TGTGCCAGCTCACGAGGACAGGGCGAGACCCAGTACTTC. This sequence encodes CASSRGQGETQYF.

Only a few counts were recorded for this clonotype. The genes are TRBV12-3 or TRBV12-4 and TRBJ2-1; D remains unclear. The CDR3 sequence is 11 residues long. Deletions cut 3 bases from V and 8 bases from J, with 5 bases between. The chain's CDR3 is CASSLVDEQFF. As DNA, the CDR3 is TGTGCCAGCAGTTTGGTCGATGAGCAGTTCTTC.

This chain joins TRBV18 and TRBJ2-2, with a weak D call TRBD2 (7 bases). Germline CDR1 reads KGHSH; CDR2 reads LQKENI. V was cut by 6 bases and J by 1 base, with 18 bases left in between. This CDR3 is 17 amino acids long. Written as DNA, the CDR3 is TGTGCCAGCTCCCCCGTAGGCGGGGGCCGGAACACCGGGGAGCTGTTTTTT. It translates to CASSPVGGGRNTGELFF.